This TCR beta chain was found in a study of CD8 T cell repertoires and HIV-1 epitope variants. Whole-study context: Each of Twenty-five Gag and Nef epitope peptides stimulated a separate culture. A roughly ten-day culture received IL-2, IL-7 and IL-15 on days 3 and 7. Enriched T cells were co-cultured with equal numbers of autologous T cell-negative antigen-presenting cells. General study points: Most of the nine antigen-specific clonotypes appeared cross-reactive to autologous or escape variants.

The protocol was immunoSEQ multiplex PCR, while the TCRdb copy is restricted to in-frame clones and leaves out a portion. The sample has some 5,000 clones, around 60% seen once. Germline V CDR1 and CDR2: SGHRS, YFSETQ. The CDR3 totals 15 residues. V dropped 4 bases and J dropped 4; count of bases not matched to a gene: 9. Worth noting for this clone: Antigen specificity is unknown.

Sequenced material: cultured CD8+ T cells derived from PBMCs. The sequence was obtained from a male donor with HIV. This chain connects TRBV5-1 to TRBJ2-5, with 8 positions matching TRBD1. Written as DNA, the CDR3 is TGCGCCAGCAGCGCCCAGACAGGGGTAGGAGAGACCCAGTACTTC. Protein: CASSAQTGVGETQYF.